This T cell receptor (beta chain) was profiled in a study of naive CD8 T cells in extremely preterm neonates. CDR1 SEHNR and CDR2 FQNEAQ come from the germline V gene (reference sequence). V was pared by 3 bases and J by 7 bases, with 7 bases of the junction left unmatched. The CDR3 length is 15 residues. Method: immunoSEQ multiplex PCR; TCRdb's copy keeps in-frame clones and lacks some. The data show about 7,000 clones, roughly 98% seen once. Healthy nonsmoking adults and healthy children aged roughly 16-60 months donated peripheral blood. The specimen was naive CD8+ T cells from blood. This TCR derives from a human donor in good health. The V call is TRBV7-9, the J call TRBJ2-7, with 12 bases identical to TRBD1. Here the CDR3 DNA reads TGTGCCAGCAGCTTTCCGGGACAGGGGGCGCGTGAGCAGTACTTC. Its protein is CASSFPGQGAREQYF.